This T cell receptor beta chain was sequenced in a study of post-analysis software for immune sequencing data. Study results and limitations: The F measure placed samples prepared in the same batch into strongly shared clusters. Controls' normalized Chao1 diversity significantly exceeded that of multiple sclerosis patients. Controls had lower frequencies than patients of a few TRBV segments, which included TRBV5-6, TRBV5-1 and TRBV20-1.

In the case of this clonotype: The antigen is undetermined.

Germline lookup yields CDR1 MDHEN and CDR2 SYDVKM. The CDR3 loop spans 14 amino acids. The V end lost 6 bases, the J end lost 7 bases, and 15 bases lay between the germline ends. The TCR beta cDNA libraries contained unique molecular identifiers. TCRdb re-called the PCR reads through MiXCR, storing one row per CDR3 protein. The repertoire holds 750,000 to 950,000 distinct CDR3 sequences, 46% seen once, with approximately 5% in the top ten. The sample taken for sequencing was blood. This TCR derives from a girl between 5 and 17 years old with multiple sclerosis. The chain joins TRBV28 to TRBJ1-4; a possible D gene is TRBD1 (5 bases). The CDR3 DNA follows: TGTGCCAGCAGCCTTCAAATTAGGGGTGAAAAACTGTTTTTT. Translated: CASSLQIRGEKLFF.